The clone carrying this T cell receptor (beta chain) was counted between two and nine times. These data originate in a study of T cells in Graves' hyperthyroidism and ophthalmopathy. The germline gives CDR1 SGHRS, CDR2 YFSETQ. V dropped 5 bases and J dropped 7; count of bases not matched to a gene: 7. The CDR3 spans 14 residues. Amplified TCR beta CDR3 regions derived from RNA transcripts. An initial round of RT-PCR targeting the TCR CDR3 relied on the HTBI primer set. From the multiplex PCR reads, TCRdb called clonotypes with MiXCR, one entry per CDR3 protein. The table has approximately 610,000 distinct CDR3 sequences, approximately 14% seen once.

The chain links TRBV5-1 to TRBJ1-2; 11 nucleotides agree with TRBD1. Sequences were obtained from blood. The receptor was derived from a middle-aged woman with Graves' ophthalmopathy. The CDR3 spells CASRPGQGAFGYTF. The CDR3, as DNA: TGCGCCAGCAGACCCGGACAGGGGGCGTTTGGCTACACCTTC.